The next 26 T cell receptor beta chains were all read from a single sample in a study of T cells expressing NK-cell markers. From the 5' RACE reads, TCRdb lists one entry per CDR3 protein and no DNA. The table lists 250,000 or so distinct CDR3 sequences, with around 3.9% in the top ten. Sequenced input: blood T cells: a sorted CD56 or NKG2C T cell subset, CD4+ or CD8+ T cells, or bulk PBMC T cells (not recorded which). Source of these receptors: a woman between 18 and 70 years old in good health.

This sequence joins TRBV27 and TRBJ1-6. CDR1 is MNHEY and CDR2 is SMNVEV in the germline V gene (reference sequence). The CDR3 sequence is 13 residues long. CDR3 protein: CASSLGGGSPLHF.

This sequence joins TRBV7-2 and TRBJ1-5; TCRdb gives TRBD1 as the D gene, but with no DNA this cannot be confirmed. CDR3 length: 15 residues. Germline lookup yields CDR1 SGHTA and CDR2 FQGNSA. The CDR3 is CASSLLGGIEQPQHF.

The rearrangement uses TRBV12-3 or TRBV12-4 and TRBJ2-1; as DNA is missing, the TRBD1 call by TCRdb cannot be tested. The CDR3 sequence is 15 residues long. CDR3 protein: CASSWDRGQSSEQFF.

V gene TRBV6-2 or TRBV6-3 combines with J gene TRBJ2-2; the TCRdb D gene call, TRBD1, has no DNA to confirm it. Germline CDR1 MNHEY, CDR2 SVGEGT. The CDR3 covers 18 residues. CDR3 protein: CASTKLQGVFSRTGELFF.

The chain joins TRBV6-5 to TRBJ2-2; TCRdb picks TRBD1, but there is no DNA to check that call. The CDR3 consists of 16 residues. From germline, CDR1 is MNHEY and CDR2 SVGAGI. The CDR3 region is CASSYWGRSNTGELFF.

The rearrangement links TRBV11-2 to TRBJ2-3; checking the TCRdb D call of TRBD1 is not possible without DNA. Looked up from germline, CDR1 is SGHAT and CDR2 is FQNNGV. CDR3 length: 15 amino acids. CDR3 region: CASRLAGQGGDTQYF.

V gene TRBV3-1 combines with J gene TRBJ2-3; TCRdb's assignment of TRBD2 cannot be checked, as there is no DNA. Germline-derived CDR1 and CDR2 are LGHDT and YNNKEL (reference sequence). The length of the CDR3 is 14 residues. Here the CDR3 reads CASSQVSEADTQYF.

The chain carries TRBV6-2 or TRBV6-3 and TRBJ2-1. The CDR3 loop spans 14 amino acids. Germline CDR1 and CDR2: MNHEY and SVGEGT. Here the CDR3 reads CASSYFDTYNEQFF.

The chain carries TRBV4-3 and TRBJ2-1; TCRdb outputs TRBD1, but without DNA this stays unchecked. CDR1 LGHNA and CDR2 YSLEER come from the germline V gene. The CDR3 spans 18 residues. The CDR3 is CASSQEWSRTSGYNEQFF.

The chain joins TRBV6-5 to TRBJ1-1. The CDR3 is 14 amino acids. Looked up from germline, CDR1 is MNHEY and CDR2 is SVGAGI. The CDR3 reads CASSYSPSNTEAFF.

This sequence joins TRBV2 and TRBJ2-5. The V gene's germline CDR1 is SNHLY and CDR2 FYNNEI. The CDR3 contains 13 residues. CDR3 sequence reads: CASSVSGLETQYF.

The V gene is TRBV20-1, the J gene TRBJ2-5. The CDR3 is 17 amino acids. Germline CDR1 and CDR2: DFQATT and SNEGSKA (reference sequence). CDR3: CSARDRPRRGYQETQYF.

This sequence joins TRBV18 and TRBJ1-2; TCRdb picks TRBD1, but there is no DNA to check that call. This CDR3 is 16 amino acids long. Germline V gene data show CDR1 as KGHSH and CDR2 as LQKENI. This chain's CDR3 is CASSGGTGKMTGGYTF. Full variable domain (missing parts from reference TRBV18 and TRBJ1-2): NAGVMQNPRHLVRRRGQEARLRCSPMKGHSHVYWYRQLPEEGLKFMVYLQKENIIDESGMPKERFSAEFPKEGPSILRIQQVVRGDSAAYFCASSGGTGKMTGGYTFGSGTRLTVV.

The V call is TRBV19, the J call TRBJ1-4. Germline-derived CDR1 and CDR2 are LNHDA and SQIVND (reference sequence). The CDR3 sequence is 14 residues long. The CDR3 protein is CASKAEAANEKLFF.

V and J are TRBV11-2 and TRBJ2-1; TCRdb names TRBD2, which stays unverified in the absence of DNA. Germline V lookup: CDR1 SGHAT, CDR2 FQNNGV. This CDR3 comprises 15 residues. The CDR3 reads CASSFSGRPNNEQFF.

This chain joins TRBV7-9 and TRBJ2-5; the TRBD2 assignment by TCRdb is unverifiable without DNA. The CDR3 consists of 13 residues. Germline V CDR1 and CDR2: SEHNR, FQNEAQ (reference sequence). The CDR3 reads CASSSGSGRTQYF.

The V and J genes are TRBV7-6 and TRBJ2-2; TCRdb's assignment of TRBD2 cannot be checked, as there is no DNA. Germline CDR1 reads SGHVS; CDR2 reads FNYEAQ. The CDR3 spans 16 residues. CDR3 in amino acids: CASSTASSTNTGELFF. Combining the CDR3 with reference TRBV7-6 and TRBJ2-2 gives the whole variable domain GAGVSQSPRYKVTKRGQDVALRCDPISGHVSLYWYRQALGQGPEFLTYFNYEAQQDKSGLPNDRFSAERPEGSISTLTIQRTEQRDSAMYRCASSTASSTNTGELFFGEGSRLTVL.

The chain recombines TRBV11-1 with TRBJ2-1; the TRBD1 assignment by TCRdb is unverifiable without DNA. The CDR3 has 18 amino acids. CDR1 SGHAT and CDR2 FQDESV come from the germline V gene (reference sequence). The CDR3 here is CASSLLGGGGRLYNEQFF.

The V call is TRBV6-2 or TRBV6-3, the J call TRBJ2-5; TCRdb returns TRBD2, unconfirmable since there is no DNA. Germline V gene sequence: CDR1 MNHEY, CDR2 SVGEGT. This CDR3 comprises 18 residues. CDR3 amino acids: CASSYGLSSSGNSETQYF.

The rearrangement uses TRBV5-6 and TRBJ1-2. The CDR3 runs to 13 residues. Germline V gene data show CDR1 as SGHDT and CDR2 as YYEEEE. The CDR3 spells CASSLLSGGGYTF. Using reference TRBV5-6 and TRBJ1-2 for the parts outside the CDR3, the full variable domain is DAGVTQSPTHLIKTRGQQVTLRCSPKSGHDTVSWYQQALGQGPQFIFQYYEEEERQRGNFPDRFSGHQFPNYSSELNVNALLLGDSALYLCASSLLSGGGYTFGSGTRLTVV.

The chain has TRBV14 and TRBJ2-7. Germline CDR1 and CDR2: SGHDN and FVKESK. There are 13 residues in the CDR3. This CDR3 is CASSQDDIYEQYF.

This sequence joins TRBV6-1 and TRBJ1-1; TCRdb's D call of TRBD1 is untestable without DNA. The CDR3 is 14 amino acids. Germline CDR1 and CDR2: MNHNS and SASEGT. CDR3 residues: CASSPDRGKTEAFF.

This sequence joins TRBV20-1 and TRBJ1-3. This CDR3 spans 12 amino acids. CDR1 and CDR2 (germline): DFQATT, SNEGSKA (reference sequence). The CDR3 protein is CSHVSLGNTIYF.

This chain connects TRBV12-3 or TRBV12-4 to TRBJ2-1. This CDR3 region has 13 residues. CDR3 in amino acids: CASSLRVVNEQFF.

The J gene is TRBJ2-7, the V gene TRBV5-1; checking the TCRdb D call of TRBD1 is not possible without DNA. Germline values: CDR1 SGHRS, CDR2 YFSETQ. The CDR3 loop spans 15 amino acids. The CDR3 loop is CASSLVAGGAYEQYF. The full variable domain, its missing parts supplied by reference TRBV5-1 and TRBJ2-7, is KAGVTQTPRYLIKTRGQQVTLSCSPISGHRSVSWYQQTPGQGLQFLFEYFSETQRNKGNFPGRFSGRQFSNSRSEMNVSTLELGDSALYLCASSLVAGGAYEQYFGPGTRLTVT.

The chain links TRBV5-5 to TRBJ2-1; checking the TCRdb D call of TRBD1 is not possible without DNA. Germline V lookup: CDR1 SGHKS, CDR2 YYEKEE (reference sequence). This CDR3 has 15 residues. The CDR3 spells CASSRTGDGYNEQFF.